This TCR beta chain was captured in a study of T cell changes during pregnancy in multiple sclerosis. The germline V and J ends were trimmed by 1 base and 0 bases, with 11 bases remaining between them. There are 15 residues in the CDR3. Germline V gene lookup returns CDR1 GTSNPN and CDR2 SVGIG (reference sequence). This table comes from immunoSEQ multiplex PCR, and its TCRdb copy is limited to in-frame clones, with some not included. The table has 84,000 or so clones, around 94% seen once. V usage is TRBV30 and J usage is TRBJ2-3, with D tentatively TRBD1 (5 bases). The TCR originated in a female donor with multiple sclerosis, enrolled in a pregnancy study. Sequences were derived from peripheral blood, sampled in the third trimester of pregnancy. The CDR3 DNA follows: TGTGCCTGGAGTGCAGGGTTTACTAGCACAGATACGCAGTATTTT. As protein: CAWSAGFTSTDTQYF.